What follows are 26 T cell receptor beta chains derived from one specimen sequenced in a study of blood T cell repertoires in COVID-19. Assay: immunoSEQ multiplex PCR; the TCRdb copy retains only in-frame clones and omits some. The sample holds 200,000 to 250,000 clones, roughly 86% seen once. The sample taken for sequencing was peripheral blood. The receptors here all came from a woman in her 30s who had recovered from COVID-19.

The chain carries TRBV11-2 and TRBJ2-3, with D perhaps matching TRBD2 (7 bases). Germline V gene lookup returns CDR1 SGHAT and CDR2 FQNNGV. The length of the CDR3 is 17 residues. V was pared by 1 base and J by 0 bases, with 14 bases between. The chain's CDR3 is CASSLAGGTPSTDTQYF. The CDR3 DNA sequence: TGTGCCAGCAGCTTAGCGGGGGGCACTCCTAGCACAGATACGCAGTATTTT.

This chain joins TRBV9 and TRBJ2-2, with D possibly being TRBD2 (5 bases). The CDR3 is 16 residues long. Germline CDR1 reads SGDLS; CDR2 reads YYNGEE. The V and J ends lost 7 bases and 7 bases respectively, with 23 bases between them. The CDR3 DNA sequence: TGTGCCAGCGGCCTTCCGGACTCTTTAGGCGGCGGGGAGCTGTTTTTT. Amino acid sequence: CASGLPDSLGGGELFF.

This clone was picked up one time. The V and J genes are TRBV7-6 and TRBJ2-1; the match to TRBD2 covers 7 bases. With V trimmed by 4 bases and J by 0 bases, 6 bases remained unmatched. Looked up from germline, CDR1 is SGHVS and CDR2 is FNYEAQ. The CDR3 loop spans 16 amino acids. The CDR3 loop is CASSSPRGVSYNEQFF. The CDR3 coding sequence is TGTGCCAGCAGCTCCCCACGGGGGGTCTCCTACAATGAGCAGTTCTTC. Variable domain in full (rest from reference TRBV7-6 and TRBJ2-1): GAGVSQSPRYKVTKRGQDVALRCDPISGHVSLYWYRQALGQGPEFLTYFNYEAQQDKSGLPNDRFSAERPEGSISTLTIQRTEQRDSAMYRCASSSPRGVSYNEQFFGPGTRLTVL.

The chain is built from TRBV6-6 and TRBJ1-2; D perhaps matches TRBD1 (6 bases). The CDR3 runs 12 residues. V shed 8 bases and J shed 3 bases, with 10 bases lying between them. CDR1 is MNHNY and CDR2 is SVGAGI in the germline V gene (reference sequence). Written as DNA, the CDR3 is TGTGCCAGCCAACGGACAGACTATGGCTACACCTTC. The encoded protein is CASQRTDYGYTF.

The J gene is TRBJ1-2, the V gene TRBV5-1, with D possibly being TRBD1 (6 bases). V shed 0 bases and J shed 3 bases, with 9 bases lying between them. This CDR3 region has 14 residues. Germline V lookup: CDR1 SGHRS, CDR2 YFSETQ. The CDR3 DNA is TGCGCCAGCAGCTTGGCTGGGGGCGACTATGGCTACACCTTC. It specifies CASSLAGGDYGYTF.

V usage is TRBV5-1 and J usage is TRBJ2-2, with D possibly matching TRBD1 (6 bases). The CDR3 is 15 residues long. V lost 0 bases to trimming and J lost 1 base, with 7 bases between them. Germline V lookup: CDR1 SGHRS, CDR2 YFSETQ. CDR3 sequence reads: CASSLEGVNTGELFF. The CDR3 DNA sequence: TGCGCCAGCAGCTTGGAGGGGGTGAACACCGGGGAGCTGTTTTTT. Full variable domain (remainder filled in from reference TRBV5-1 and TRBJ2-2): KAGVTQTPRYLIKTRGQQVTLSCSPISGHRSVSWYQQTPGQGLQFLFEYFSETQRNKGNFPGRFSGRQFSNSRSEMNVSTLELGDSALYLCASSLEGVNTGELFFGEGSRLTVL.

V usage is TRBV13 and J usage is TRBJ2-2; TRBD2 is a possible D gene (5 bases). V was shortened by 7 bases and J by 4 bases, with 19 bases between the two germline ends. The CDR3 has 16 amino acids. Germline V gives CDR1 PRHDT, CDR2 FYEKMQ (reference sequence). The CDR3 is CASNSLYGERTGELFF. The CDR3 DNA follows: TGTGCCAGCAACTCCCTCTACGGGGAGCGCACCGGGGAGCTGTTTTTT.

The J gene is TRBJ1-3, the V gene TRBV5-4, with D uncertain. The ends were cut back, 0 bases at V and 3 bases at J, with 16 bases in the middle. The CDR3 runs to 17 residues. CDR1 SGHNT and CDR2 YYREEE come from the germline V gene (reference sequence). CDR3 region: CASSLAVSGLRGNTIYF. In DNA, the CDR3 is TGTGCCAGCAGCTTGGCTGTTTCGGGATTGCGTGGAAACACCATATATTTT.

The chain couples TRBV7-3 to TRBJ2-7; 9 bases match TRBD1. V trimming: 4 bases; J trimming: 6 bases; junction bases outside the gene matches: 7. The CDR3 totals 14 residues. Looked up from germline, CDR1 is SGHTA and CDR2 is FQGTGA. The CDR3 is CASSSTGGPGEQYF. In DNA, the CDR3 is TGTGCCAGCAGCTCGACAGGGGGGCCCGGCGAGCAGTACTTC.

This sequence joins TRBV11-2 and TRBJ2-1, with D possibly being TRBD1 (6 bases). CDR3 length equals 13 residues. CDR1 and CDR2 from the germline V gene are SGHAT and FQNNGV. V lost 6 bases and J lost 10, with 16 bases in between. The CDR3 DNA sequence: TGTGCCAGCAGGCGAGCAGGGGTTTGGGAGCAGTTCTTC. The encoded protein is CASRRAGVWEQFF.

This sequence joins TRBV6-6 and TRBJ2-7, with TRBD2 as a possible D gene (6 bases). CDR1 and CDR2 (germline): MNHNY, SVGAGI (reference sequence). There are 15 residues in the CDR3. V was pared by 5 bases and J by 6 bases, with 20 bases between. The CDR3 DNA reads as TGTGCCAGCAGTGACCAGGGACTGCCACCCCTCGAGCAGTACTTC. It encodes CASSDQGLPPLEQYF.

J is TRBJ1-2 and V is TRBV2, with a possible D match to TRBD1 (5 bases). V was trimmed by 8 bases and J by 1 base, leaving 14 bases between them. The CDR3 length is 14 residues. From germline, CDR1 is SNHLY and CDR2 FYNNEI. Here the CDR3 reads CASPPRQGNYGYTF. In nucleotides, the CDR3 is TGTGCCAGCCCGCCCCGGCAGGGTAACTATGGCTACACCTTC.

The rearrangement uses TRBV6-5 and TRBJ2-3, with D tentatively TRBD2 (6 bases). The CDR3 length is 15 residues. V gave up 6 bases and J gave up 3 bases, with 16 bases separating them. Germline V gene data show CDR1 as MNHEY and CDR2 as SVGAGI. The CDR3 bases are TGTGCCAGCAGACAACTAGCAGGGATAACAGATACGCAGTATTTT. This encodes CASRQLAGITDTQYF.

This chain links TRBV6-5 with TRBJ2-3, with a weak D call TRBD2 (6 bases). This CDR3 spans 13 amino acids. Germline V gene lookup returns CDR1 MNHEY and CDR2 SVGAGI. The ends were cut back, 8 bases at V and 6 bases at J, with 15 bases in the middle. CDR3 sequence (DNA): TGTGCCAGCCGGGACTCGGGTAGGGATACGCAGTATTTT. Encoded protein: CASRDSGRDTQYF.

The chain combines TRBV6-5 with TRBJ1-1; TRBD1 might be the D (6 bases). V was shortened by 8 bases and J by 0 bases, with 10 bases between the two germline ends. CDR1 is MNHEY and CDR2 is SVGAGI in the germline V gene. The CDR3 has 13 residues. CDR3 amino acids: CASWGGMNTEAFF. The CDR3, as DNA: TGTGCCAGCTGGGGGGGCATGAACACTGAAGCTTTCTTT.

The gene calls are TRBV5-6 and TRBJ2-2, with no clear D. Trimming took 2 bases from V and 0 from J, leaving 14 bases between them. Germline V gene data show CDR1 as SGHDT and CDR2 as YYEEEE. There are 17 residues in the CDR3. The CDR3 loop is CASSLSFHRTNTGELFF. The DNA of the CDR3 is TGTGCCAGCAGCTTATCGTTTCACAGAACGAACACCGGGGAGCTGTTTTTT.

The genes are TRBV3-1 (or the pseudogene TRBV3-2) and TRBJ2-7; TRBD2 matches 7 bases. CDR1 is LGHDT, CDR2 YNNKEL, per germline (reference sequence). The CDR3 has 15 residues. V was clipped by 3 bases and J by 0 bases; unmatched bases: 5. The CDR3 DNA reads TGTGCCAGCAGCCAGCACGGCGGGAGCTCCTACGAGCAGTACTTC. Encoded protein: CASSQHGGSSYEQYF.

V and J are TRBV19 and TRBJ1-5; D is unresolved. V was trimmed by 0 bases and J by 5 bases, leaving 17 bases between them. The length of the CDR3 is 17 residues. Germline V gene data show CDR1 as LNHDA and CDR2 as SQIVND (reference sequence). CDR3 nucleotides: TGTGCCAGTAGTATAGAGGAGGGCGCTCCCCACTATCAGCCCCAGCATTTT. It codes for CASSIEEGAPHYQPQHF.

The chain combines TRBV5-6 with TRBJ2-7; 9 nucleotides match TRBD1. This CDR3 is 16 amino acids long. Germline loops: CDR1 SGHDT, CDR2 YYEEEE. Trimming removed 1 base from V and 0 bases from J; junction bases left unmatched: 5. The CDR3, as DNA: TGTGCCAGCAGCTTGTCGGGACAGGGTATCTCCTACGAGCAGTACTTC. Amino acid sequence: CASSLSGQGISYEQYF.

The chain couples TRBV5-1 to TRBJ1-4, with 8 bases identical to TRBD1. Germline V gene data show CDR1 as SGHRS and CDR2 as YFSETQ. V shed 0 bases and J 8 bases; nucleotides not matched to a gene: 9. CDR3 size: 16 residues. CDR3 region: CASSLASGTGLEKLFF. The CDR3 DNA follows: TGCGCCAGCAGCTTGGCATCCGGGACAGGCCTCGAAAAACTGTTTTTT.

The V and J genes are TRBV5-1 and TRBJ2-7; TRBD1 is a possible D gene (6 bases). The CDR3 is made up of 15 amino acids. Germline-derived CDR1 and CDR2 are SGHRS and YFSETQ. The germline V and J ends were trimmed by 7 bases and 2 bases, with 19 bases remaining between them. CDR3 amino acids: CASALGSTGTYEQYF. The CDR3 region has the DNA TGCGCCAGCGCGCTCGGCTCGACAGGAACCTACGAGCAGTACTTC.

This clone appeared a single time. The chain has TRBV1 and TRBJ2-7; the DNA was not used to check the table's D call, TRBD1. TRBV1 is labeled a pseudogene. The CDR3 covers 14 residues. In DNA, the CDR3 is TGCACCAGTAACGGGACAGGCCCTTCCTACGAGCAGTACTTC. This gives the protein CTSNGTGPSYEQYF.

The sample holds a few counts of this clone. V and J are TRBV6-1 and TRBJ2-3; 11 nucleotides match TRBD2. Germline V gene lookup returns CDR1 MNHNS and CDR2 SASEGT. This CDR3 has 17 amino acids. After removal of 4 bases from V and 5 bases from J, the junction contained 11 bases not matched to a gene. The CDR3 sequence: CASSGILAGAGGDTQYF. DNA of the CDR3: TGTGCCAGCAGTGGGATACTAGCGGGGGCCGGTGGAGATACGCAGTATTTT.

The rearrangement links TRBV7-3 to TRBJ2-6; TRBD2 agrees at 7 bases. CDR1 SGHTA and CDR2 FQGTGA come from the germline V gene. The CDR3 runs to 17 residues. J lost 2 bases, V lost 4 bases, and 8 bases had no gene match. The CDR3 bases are TGTGCCAGCAGCTCCAGGGACCGGGGGGCTGGGGCCAACGTCCTGACTTTC. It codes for CASSSRDRGAGANVLTF.

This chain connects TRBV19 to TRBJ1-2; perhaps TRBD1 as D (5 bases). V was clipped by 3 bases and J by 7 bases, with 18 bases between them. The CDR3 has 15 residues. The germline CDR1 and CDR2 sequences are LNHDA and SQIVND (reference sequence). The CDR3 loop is CASSIRGEPNPGYTF. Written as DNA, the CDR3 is TGTGCCAGTAGTATTAGGGGCGAACCTAACCCTGGCTACACCTTC.

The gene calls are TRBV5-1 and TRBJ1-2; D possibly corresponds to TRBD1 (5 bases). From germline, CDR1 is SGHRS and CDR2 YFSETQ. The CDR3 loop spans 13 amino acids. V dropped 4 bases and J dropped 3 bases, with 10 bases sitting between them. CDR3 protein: CASSRREDYGYTF. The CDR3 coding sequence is TGCGCCAGCAGCCGCAGGGAGGACTATGGCTACACCTTC.